This T cell receptor beta chain comes out of a study of spatial heterogeneity in lung cancer. Described time point: sample taken at primary tumor resection. Unsorted samples of tumor, nontumor lung or frozen PBMC had their whole RNA sequenced. There were some 70 donors, all of them untreated patients with early-stage non-small cell lung cancer. The germline CDR1 and CDR2 sequences are SGHTA and FQGNSA. The CDR3 is 16 residues long. The ends lost 2 bases at V and 5 bases at J; junction bases unmatched: 7. TCRdb re-analysed the 5' RACE reads in MiXCR, keeping a single row per CDR3 protein. The sample has 45,000 or so distinct CDR3 sequences, about 11% seen once.

The chain joins TRBV7-2 to TRBJ2-1; 9 positions match TRBD2. The TCR sequence derives from a female donor with early-stage non-small cell lung cancer. The specimen was PBMCs, collected at surgery. This CDR3 is CASSLNLVAGDNEQFF. The DNA of the CDR3 is TGTGCCAGCAGCTTAAATCTTGTAGCGGGGGACAATGAGCAGTTCTTC.